Below, 15 T cell receptor beta chains from the same sample are listed, as sequenced in a study of regulatory T cells in long-lasting Graves disease. Both iRepertoire HTBI primers and Arm-PCR of CDR3 regions were used to build the TCR beta libraries. TCRdb ran MiXCR on the multiplex PCR reads and lists one entry per CDR3 protein. The sample lists some 420,000 distinct CDR3 sequences, less than 25% seen once, with about 12% in the top ten. As for time point: persistent/refractory GD, antithyroid drugs over 5 years with positive TRAb. PBMC-derived RNA was used for the TCR library. The sample here was peripheral blood mononuclear cells (PBMCs), taken when the disease was refractory, from a patient treated with antithyroid drugs. The receptors were gathered from a female donor with Graves disease.

The table lists this clonotype with a few counts. A much bigger clone sits one base away, suggesting this may be a read error. This chain joins TRBV2 and TRBJ2-5; D gene uncertain. The CDR3 covers 13 residues. Germline V CDR1 and CDR2: SNHLY, FYNNEI. Trimming removed 7 bases from V and 7 bases from J, with 16 bases in between. The CDR3 protein is CASTYRFLGTQYF. CDR3 bases: TGTGCCAGCACCTATCGGTTCCTAGGGACCCAGTACTTC.

Note on this clonotype: A much larger clone is a single base away; this may be a read error. The rearrangement joins TRBV15 to TRBJ1-5; D remains unclear. The length of the CDR3 is 15 residues. CDR1 is LNHNV, CDR2 YYDKDF, per germline (reference sequence). V lost 2 bases and J lost 9, with 17 bases in between. CDR3 amino acids: CATSRSDKKYRPQHF. CDR3 in DNA: TGTGCCACCAGCAGATCCGACAAGAAGTATCGGCCCCAGCATTTT.

At least ten counts were recorded for this clonotype. The rearrangement links TRBV28 to TRBJ1-5; D unclear. Trimming shortened V by 6 bases and J by 4 bases, and 13 bases separated the two germline ends. Per the germline V gene, CDR1 is MDHEN and CDR2 is SYDVKM. CDR3 length equals 14 residues. This CDR3 reads CASSDYLVNQPQHF. The CDR3 nucleotides are TGTGCCAGCAGCGATTATCTGGTAAATCAGCCCCAGCATTTT. The whole variable domain, remainder taken from reference TRBV28 and TRBJ1-5, is DVKVTQSSRYLVKRTGEKVFLECVQDMDHENMFWYRQDPGLGLRLIYFSYDVKMKEKGDIPEGYSVSREKKERFSLILESASTNQTSMYLCASSDYLVNQPQHFGDGTRLSIL.

This clonotype was counted at least ten times. This chain connects TRBV6-5 to TRBJ2-7; perhaps TRBD2 as D (6 bases). The germline V and J ends were trimmed by 0 bases and 3 bases, with 9 bases remaining between them. The CDR3 is made up of 14 amino acids. The germline CDR1 and CDR2 sequences are MNHEY and SVGAGI. This CDR3 reads CASSYSVEGYEQYF. CDR3 DNA: TGTGCCAGCAGTTACTCGGTGGAGGGCTACGAGCAGTACTTC.

This clonotype has more than one count but fewer than ten. CDR3 residues: CASSQGLIQYF. CDR3 DNA: TGCGCCAGCAGCCAAGGGCTCATTCAGTACTTC. This chain uses TRBV4-1 with TRBJ2-4; D gene uncertain. The CDR3 runs to 11 residues. The ends were cut back, 1 base at V and 9 bases at J, with 4 bases in the middle. CDR1 and CDR2 from the germline V gene are MGHRA and YSYEKL.

Many counts were recorded for this clonotype. This chain connects TRBV6-1 to TRBJ2-6; no clear D. V dropped 8 bases and J dropped 1 base, with 6 bases sitting between them. The V gene's germline CDR1 is MNHNS and CDR2 SASEGT. The CDR3 is 13 residues long. The DNA of the CDR3 is TGTGCCAGCCGCTTATCTGGGGCCAACGTCCTGACTTTC. Translating gives CASRLSGANVLTF.

This clonotype was counted ten times or more. V gene TRBV18 combines with J gene TRBJ1-1, with TRBD1 matching 8 bases. Germline V gives CDR1 KGHSH, CDR2 LQKENI. The CDR3 runs to 12 residues. V trimming: 3 bases; J trimming: 6 bases; junction bases outside the gene matches: 0. CDR3 coding DNA: TGTGCCAGCTCACCGGGACAGGCTGAAGCTTTCTTT. Amino acids: CASSPGQAEAFF. Drawing the rest from reference TRBV18 and TRBJ1-1, the complete variable domain is NAGVMQNPRHLVRRRGQEARLRCSPMKGHSHVYWYRQLPEEGLKFMVYLQKENIIDESGMPKERFSAEFPKEGPSILRIQQVVRGDSAAYFCASSPGQAEAFFGQGTRLTVV.

The chain combines TRBV4-1 with TRBJ2-7; 9 nucleotides agree with TRBD1. J lost 6 bases, V lost 3 bases, and 9 bases had no gene match. The CDR3 is 15 residues long. Germline V CDR1 and CDR2: MGHRA, YSYEKL. The CDR3 is CASSQGQGVQGEQYF. The CDR3 nucleotides are TGCGCCAGCAGCCAGGGACAGGGAGTTCAAGGCGAGCAGTACTTC.

This chain uses TRBV12-3 or TRBV12-4 with TRBJ2-1, with TRBD2 matching 9 bases. With 5 bases clipped from V and 6 bases from J, the junction kept 8 bases outside the gene matches. The CDR3 has 15 residues. The CDR3 DNA sequence: TGTGCCAGCAGTACGGGACTAGCAGCCGGCAATGAGCAGTTCTTC. Translated: CASSTGLAAGNEQFF.

This sequence joins TRBV7-9 and TRBJ2-1; 7 bases fit TRBD2. The V gene end was trimmed by 6 bases and the J gene end by 5 bases; junction bases not matched to a gene: 4. The CDR3 is made up of 13 amino acids. Germline V CDR1 and CDR2: SEHNR, FQNEAQ (reference sequence). The DNA for the CDR3 is TGTGCCAGCAGGCGGGGGAGAGACAATGAGCAGTTCTTC. It translates to CASRRGRDNEQFF. The full variable domain, with the rest looked up from reference TRBV7-9 and TRBJ2-1, is DTGVSQNPRHKITKRGQNVTFRCDPISEHNRLYWYRQTLGQGPEFLTYFQNEAQLEKSRLLSDRFSAERPKGSFSTLEIQRTEQGDSAMYLCASRRGRDNEQFFGPGTRLTVL.

This clonotype was detected ten times or more. The chain has TRBV28 and TRBJ1-1, with a weak D call TRBD1 (6 bases). The CDR3 sequence is 14 residues long. V was clipped by 9 bases and J by 4 bases, with 18 bases between them. Germline V gene data show CDR1 as MDHEN and CDR2 as SYDVKM. This chain's CDR3 is CASFVGGESTEAFF. The CDR3 DNA reads as TGTGCCAGTTTCGTGGGGGGCGAGAGCACTGAAGCTTTCTTT.

The rearrangement uses TRBV19 and TRBJ1-1; no clear D. The CDR3 has 16 amino acids. Deletions cut 3 bases from V and 0 bases from J, with 14 bases between. Per the germline V gene, CDR1 is LNHDA and CDR2 is SQIVND (reference sequence). CDR3 loop: CASSIGSRVLNTEAFF. The CDR3 coding sequence is TGTGCCAGTAGTATCGGAAGCCGGGTATTGAACACTGAAGCTTTCTTT.

The J gene is TRBJ2-2, the V gene TRBV19; TRBD2 agrees at 15 bases. Germline assignment: CDR1 LNHDA and CDR2 SQIVND (reference sequence). The CDR3 has 16 amino acids. V trimming: 3 bases; J trimming: 5 bases; junction bases outside the gene matches: 1. CDR3 region: CASSMGLAGGTGELFF. The DNA of the CDR3 is TGTGCCAGTAGTATGGGACTAGCGGGAGGTACCGGGGAGCTGTTTTTT.

The chain couples TRBV20-1 to TRBJ1-1, with TRBD1 matching 7 bases. Germline V gene sequence: CDR1 DFQATT, CDR2 SNEGSKA (reference sequence). With 0 bases clipped from V and 6 bases from J, the junction kept 16 bases outside the gene matches. CDR3 length equals 17 residues. For the CDR3, the DNA is TGCAGTGCTAGAGATTTTGGGAGACAGGGAGGAGGTGCTGAAGCTTTCTTT. It translates to CSARDFGRQGGGAEAFF.

In its sample, this clonotype was seen many times. This rearrangement joins TRBV20-1 to TRBJ1-1; D possibly corresponds to TRBD1 (5 bases). CDR1 is DFQATT and CDR2 is SNEGSKA in the germline V gene (reference sequence). V lost 6 bases and J lost 1, with 15 bases in between. The CDR3 runs to 14 residues. The CDR3 loop reads CSAMGQTANTEAFF. DNA of the CDR3: TGCAGTGCCATGGGCCAGACAGCGAACACTGAAGCTTTCTTT.